The 17 T cell receptor beta chains reported below all come from one sample, sequenced in a study of CD8 T cells in ankylosing spondylitis. Broader study findings: What seemed typical of ankylosing spondylitis blood was a TCR beta motif built from roughly eight highly homologous variants.

One entry per CDR3 protein, called by TCRdb with MiXCR from the 5' RACE reads. This sample carries about 390,000 distinct CDR3 sequences, around 24% of them seen once, and the ten largest clones take approximately 16%. No antigens are known for them. The sequenced material came from blood, either unsorted or a sorted T cell fraction (not recorded which). These receptors all come from a male donor with ankylosing spondylitis.

The rearrangement joins TRBV4-1 to TRBJ2-1, with D unresolved. The CDR3 loop spans 11 amino acids. Germline CDR1 MGHRA, CDR2 YSYEKL. The V gene lost 5 bases and the J gene lost 9 bases, with 8 bases spanning the gap. CDR3 residues: CASSAESEQFF. Written as DNA, the CDR3 is TGCGCCAGCAGCGCCGAGAGTGAGCAGTTCTTC.

The chain links TRBV7-9 to TRBJ2-3; 12 bases align to TRBD2. V dropped 8 bases and J dropped 0; count of bases not matched to a gene: 6. Per germline, CDR1 SEHNR and CDR2 FQNEAQ (reference sequence). The CDR3 spans 16 residues. The CDR3 loop reads CASQRLAGVSTDTQYF. Here the CDR3 DNA reads TGTGCCAGCCAAAGACTAGCGGGAGTAAGCACAGATACGCAGTATTTT.

The chain combines TRBV7-8 with TRBJ1-2, with a weak D call TRBD1 (6 bases). The CDR3 runs 14 residues. Germline V gives CDR1 SGHVS, CDR2 FQNEAQ. The V end lost 0 bases, the J end lost 4 bases, and 9 bases lay between the germline ends. Written as DNA, the CDR3 is TGTGCCAGCAGCTTAGCGGTGACAGGCTATGGCTACACCTTC. Its translation is CASSLAVTGYGYTF.

This clonotype was observed a few times. This chain uses TRBV7-9 with TRBJ2-5, with 8 nucleotides matching TRBD2. The CDR3 totals 14 residues. CDR1 SEHNR and CDR2 FQNEAQ come from the germline V gene (reference sequence). The V segment lost 7 bases and the J segment 4 bases; nucleotides outside the gene matches: 8. The CDR3 protein is CASNKAGEGETQYF. The CDR3 nucleotides are TGTGCCAGCAACAAAGCGGGAGAGGGAGAGACCCAGTACTTC.

The V and J genes are TRBV5-1 and TRBJ2-2; tentatively, D is TRBD2 (6 bases). Germline V CDR1 and CDR2: SGHRS, YFSETQ. The CDR3 consists of 15 residues. Deletions cut 0 bases from V and 5 bases from J, with 11 bases between. The CDR3 spells CASSLDGSRTGELFF. The CDR3 region has the DNA TGCGCCAGCAGCTTGGACGGGAGTAGAACCGGGGAGCTGTTTTTT.

The chain employs TRBV6-2 or TRBV6-3 and TRBJ2-3; a weak D match, TRBD2 (6 bases). Deletions cut 6 bases from V and 8 bases from J, with 18 bases between. From germline, CDR1 is MNHEY and CDR2 SVGEGT. CDR3 size: 14 residues. The CDR3 DNA reads TGTGCCAGCAGCCCGGTCGCGACTAGAACTACGCAGTATTTT. Its protein product is CASSPVATRTTQYF.

The chain joins TRBV5-1 to TRBJ1-3; maybe TRBD1 (6 bases). Germline V gene lookup returns CDR1 SGHRS and CDR2 YFSETQ. CDR3 length: 16 amino acids. V was pared by 4 bases and J by 0 bases, with 14 bases between. The CDR3 protein is CASSRQDRFSGNTIYF. Written as DNA, the CDR3 is TGCGCCAGCAGCCGACAGGATAGGTTCTCTGGAAACACCATATATTTT.

The J gene is TRBJ2-5, the V gene TRBV6-1, with a tentative D call TRBD1 (6 bases). CDR3 length: 12 residues. Between the trimmed V and J ends, which lost 6 bases and 2 bases, there was a span of 7 bases. CDR1 is MNHNS, CDR2 SASEGT, per germline. In nucleotides, the CDR3 is TGTGCCAGCAGCGGACAGCAAGAGACCCAGTACTTC. It encodes CASSGQQETQYF.

V usage is TRBV4-3 and J usage is TRBJ2-1, with 11 bases fitting TRBD2. Germline assignment: CDR1 LGHNA and CDR2 YSLEER. The CDR3 length is 17 residues. After removal of 3 bases from V and 4 bases from J, the junction contained 8 bases not matched to a gene. The DNA of the CDR3 is TGCGCCAGCAGCCACGTAGCGGGAGGGCCTAAATACAATGAGCAGTTCTTC. Protein sequence: CASSHVAGGPKYNEQFF.

The rearrangement links TRBV29-1 to TRBJ2-5, with D perhaps matching TRBD1 (6 bases). The CDR3 has 12 amino acids. Germline loops: CDR1 SQVTM, CDR2 ANQGSEA. V lost 3 bases and J lost 5, with 10 bases in between. The CDR3 coding sequence is TGCAGCGTTGATATGAGGGGGGAGACCCAGTACTTC. It translates to CSVDMRGETQYF.

The V call is TRBV6-1, the J call TRBJ1-5; D unclear. In germline, CDR1 is MNHNS, CDR2 SASEGT. The CDR3 consists of 13 residues. V lost 7 bases to trimming and J lost 0 bases, with 7 bases between them. The CDR3 loop reads CASIRTSNQPQHF. In DNA, the CDR3 is TGTGCCAGCATCCGGACTAGCAATCAGCCCCAGCATTTT.

This clonotype was counted a few times. V is TRBV7-9 and J is TRBJ2-2; D gene uncertain. Trimming removed 5 bases at V and 7 bases at J, with 11 bases between. Germline V gives CDR1 SEHNR, CDR2 FQNEAQ (reference sequence). The CDR3 extends over 13 amino acids. The DNA for the CDR3 is TGTGCCAGCAGCCAGACCCAATACGGGGAGCTGTTTTTT. This translates into CASSQTQYGELFF.

The gene calls are TRBV11-1 and TRBJ2-3; D remains ambiguous. Trimming took 5 bases from V and 0 from J, leaving 18 bases between them. CDR3 length: 17 amino acids. The V gene's germline CDR1 is SGHAT and CDR2 FQDESV (reference sequence). CDR3 sequence (DNA): TGTGCCAGCAGCCCCTTCGGACCAGAACCTAGCACAGATACGCAGTATTTT. Translation: CASSPFGPEPSTDTQYF.

This chain joins TRBV30 and TRBJ2-1; 9 bases agree with TRBD2. This CDR3 is built from 13 residues. V trimming: 4 bases; J trimming: 5 bases; junction bases outside the gene matches: 3. Germline lookup yields CDR1 GTSNPN and CDR2 SVGIG (reference sequence). CDR3 sequence: CAWMRGGDNEQFF. The CDR3 DNA reads as TGTGCCTGGATGCGCGGGGGGGACAATGAGCAGTTCTTC.

The chain carries TRBV2 and TRBJ1-3; the D gene is possibly TRBD1 (6 bases). Germline CDR1 is SNHLY and CDR2 is FYNNEI. The CDR3 is 16 amino acids. V lost 7 bases to trimming and J lost 4 bases, with 20 bases between them. Written as DNA, the CDR3 is TGTGCCAGCAAGGGGCTTACAGGGTCAGACGGAAACACCATATATTTT. Its protein product is CASKGLTGSDGNTIYF.

This clonotype turned up a few times. The chain joins TRBV5-1 to TRBJ1-5; TRBD1 aligns across 8 bases. This CDR3 is built from 18 residues. In germline, CDR1 is SGHRS, CDR2 YFSETQ. The trim removed 3 bases at V and 1 base at J, leaving 12 bases unmatched. CDR3 region: CASSSLPQGARSNQPQHF. The CDR3 DNA sequence: TGCGCCAGCAGCTCCCTGCCCCAGGGGGCGAGAAGCAATCAGCCCCAGCATTTT.

The V gene is TRBV11-3, the J gene TRBJ2-2; D not resolved. V lost 8 bases and J lost 5, with 12 bases in between. The CDR3 consists of 13 residues. Germline V CDR1 and CDR2: SGHNT, YENEEA. CDR3 in DNA: TGTGCCAGCGCAAACCCTGAGACCGGGGAGCTGTTTTTT. Translating gives CASANPETGELFF.